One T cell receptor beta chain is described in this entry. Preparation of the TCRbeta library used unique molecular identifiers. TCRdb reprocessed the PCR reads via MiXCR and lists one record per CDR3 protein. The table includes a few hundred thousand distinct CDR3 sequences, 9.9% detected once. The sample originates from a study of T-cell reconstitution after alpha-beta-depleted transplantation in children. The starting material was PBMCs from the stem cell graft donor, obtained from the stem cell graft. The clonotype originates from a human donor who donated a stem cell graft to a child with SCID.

CDR3 sequence: CASSVAEGAGREAFF. The CDR3 DNA is TGTGCCAGCAGCGTAGCTGAGGGGGCCGGGAGGGAAGCTTTCTTT. The chain has TRBV9 and TRBJ1-1; 7 positions agree with TRBD1. Germline V gene sequence: CDR1 SGDLS, CDR2 YYNGEE. V lost 0 bases to trimming and J lost 8 bases; unmatched junction nucleotides: 10. The CDR3 extends over 15 amino acids.